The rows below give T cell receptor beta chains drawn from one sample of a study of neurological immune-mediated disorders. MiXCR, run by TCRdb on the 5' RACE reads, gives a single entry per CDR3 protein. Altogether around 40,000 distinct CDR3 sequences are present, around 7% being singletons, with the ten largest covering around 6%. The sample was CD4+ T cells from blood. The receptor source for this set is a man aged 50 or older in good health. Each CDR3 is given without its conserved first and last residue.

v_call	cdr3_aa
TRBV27	ASSLVGLAGAPGLAKNIQY
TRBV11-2	ASSPRTGEYEQY
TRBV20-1	SASEGGRAQETQY
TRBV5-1	ASSFPTSTDTQY
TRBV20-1	SARDQGLAGVEQY
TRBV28	ASSLNLPTGVLGYT
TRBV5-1	ASSISGEQPQH
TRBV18	ASSPGSSNYEQY
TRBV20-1	SATSGSVSYNEQF
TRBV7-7	ASSPDTFTDTQY
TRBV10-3	AISDSNYGYT
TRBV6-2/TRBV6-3	ASSYGGLAEQF
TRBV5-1	ASSLEGGAYNEQF
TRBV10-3	AISDPRTGRDEQF
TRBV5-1	ASSLANPAGTEAF
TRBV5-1	ASTDALVETQY
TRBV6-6	ASSQGTSGNTIY
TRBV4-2	ASSVRTSGRLNEQF
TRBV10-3	AIRESSGSSYNEQF
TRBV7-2	ASSFLSRGGGQETQY
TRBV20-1	SARNPTGSNQPQH
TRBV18	ASSPQRRTKLAVQYNEQF
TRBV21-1	ANPGLAENTGELF
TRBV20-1	SARSGTVNTEAF
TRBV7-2	ASSLGRGAIEQY
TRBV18	ASSLVPKGASYNEQF
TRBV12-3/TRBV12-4	ASSLGVDTQY
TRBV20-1	SARDTGATPLH
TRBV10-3	VTSGDSYNEQF
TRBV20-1	SARLAGVDTQY
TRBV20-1	SARGDRGSSEQY
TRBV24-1	ATSDRRKGQPQH
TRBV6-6	ASSPEGPAETQY
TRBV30	AWKRTGAYEQY
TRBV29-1	STRDSSYEQY
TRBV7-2	ASSLVSRNTEAF
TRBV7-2	ASSPLLSEQF
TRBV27	ASSLMRGSTGELF
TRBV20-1	SARGGTSGSVSLGTQY
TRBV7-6	ASSVIGTTGELF
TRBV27	ASSFYTDGTQY
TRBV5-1	ASRDGGGPYEQY
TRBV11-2	ASSSNRGTGELF
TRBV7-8	ASSFPRGTSGRPDTQY